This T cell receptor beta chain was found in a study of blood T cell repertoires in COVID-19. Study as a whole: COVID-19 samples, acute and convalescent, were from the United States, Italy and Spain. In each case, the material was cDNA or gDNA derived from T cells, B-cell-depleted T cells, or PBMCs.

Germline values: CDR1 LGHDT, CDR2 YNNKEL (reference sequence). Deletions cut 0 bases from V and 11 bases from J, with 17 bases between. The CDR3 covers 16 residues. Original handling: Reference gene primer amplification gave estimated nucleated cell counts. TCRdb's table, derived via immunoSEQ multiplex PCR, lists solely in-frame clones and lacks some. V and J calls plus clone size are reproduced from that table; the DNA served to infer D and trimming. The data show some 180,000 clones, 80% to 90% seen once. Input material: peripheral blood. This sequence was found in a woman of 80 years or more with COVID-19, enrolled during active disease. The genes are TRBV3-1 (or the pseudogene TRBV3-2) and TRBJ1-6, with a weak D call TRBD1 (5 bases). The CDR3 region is CASSQEGSAQQAPLHF. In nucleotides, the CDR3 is TGTGCCAGCAGCCAAGAAGGGTCAGCCCAACAGGCACCCCTCCACTTT.